The rows below give T cell receptor beta chains drawn from one sample of a study of T cell responses to AZD1222 COVID-19 vaccine. Only in-frame clones appear in the TCRdb table, and some are missing; sequencing was by immunoSEQ multiplex PCR. The profile shows approximately 150,000 clones, about 92% of them singletons. The source material was peripheral blood, sampled on day 0 of AZD1222 vaccination. The receptors here all came from an adult in good health. The CDR3 runs from the conserved cysteine through the conserved F or W. A D gene is named only where the DNA matches it firmly. Some rows mark clone size as missing; the rest say once, few, many or name a class of expanded clone.

NA,TRBJ2-3,15,TRBV29-1,NA,TGCAGCGTTGAGCCCCCCGGGGGTCACACAGATACGCAGTATTTT,CSVEPPGGHTDTQYF
NA,TRBJ2-2,16,TRBV10-1,TRBD1,TGCGCCAGCAGTGCGCTTCCCGGACAGGGCGCCGGGGAGCTGTTTTTT,CASSALPGQGAGELFF
once,TRBJ2-2,15,TRBV4-1,NA,TGCGCCAGCAGCCCTCCCGGGCCAGGTACCGGGGAGCTGTTTTTT,CASSPPGPGTGELFF
NA,TRBJ1-2,15,TRBV6-4,TRBD1,TGTGCCAGCAGTGATTTGACAGGGGCGGACTATGGCTACACCTTC,CASSDLTGADYGYTF
NA,TRBJ1-2,12,TRBV20-1,NA,TGCAGTGCTAGTAGGGACCTTGAGGGTTACACCTTC,CSASRDLEGYTF
NA,TRBJ2-1,15,TRBV5-5,TRBD1,TGTGCCAGCAGCTTAACAGGGGATCCTGTGCATGAGCAGTTCTTC,CASSLTGDPVHEQFF
few,TRBJ1-3,13,TRBV7-9,NA,TGTGCCAGCAGCTTTGGCTCTGGAAACACCATATATTTT,CASSFGSGNTIYF
NA,TRBJ1-5,14,TRBV5-1,TRBD1,TGCGCCAGCAGCCCAGGACAGGGTGGCCAGCCCCAGCATTTT,CASSPGQGGQPQHF
NA,TRBJ2-1,13,TRBV2,TRBD2,TGTGCCAGCACCGAGGGCGGGGGGGCCCGGCAGTTCTTC,CASTEGGGARQFF
NA,TRBJ1-4,16,TRBV5-1,NA,TGCGCCAGCAGCTACGGAGTTCAAGCAACTAATGAAAAACTGTTTTTT,CASSYGVQATNEKLFF
NA,TRBJ1-6,11,TRBV6-1,NA,TGTGCCAGCAGTGAAAGTTCACCCCTCCACTTT,CASSESSPLHF
once,TRBJ2-7,16,TRBV7-9,TRBD1,TGTGCCAGCAGCTCGGTGGACAGGGCCCTCGGGTACGAGCAGTACTTC,CASSSVDRALGYEQYF
NA,TRBJ2-3,17,TRBV3-1/TRBV3-2,TRBD2,TGTGCCAGCAGCTCCCGGGGGGTAGCGGGGTACCCAGATACGCAGTATTTT,CASSSRGVAGYPDTQYF
NA,TRBJ1-2,15,TRBV3-1/TRBV3-2,TRBD1,TGTGCCAGCAGCCCCCGGGTAGGGGGCGCGGGTGGCTACACCTTC,CASSPRVGGAGGYTF
NA,TRBJ1-6,15,TRBV4-1,NA,TGCGCCAGCAGCCGAAGGACCGACTTAGTGCCACCCCTCCACTTT,CASSRRTDLVPPLHF
NA,TRBJ1-2,15,TRBV15,TRBD1,TGTGCCACCAGCAGAGTTCGGACAGGGAGGGATGGCTACACCTTC,CATSRVRTGRDGYTF
NA,TRBJ1-5,14,TRBV7-9,NA,TGTGCCAGCAGCTTAGCGGGGTCGAATCAGCCCCAGCATTTT,CASSLAGSNQPQHF